The clone carrying this T cell receptor (beta chain) was counted a single time. Its target is not known. The germline gives CDR1 LGHNA, CDR2 YSLEER. Trimming left V 4 bases short and J 6 bases short, with 16 bases between. The CDR3 runs 16 residues. The sample comes from a study of shared clonotypes between healthy human individuals. Some clones are missing from TCRdb's copy, which holds only in-frame ones; the method was immunoSEQ multiplex PCR. The sample includes nearly 2 million clones, approximately 95% of them seen just once. Notes on the study in general: Shared clonotypes across all four donors exceeded non-shared ones in generation probability.

CD45RO-negative cells were positively selected for CCR7, leaving out terminally differentiated effector memory CD45RA+ cells. The study drew its donors from healthy HIV-negative adults without recent acute infections or vaccinations. This chain connects TRBV4-3 to TRBJ1-6, with D unclear. The sequence derives from a man between 18 and 35 years old in good health. Sequencing was done on a sample of naive CD8+ T cells sorted from blood. The CDR3 is CASSRLTGGPNSPLHF. In DNA form, the CDR3 reads TGCGCCAGCAGCCGATTAACGGGTGGACCTAATTCACCCCTCCACTTT.